The 30 T cell receptor beta chains reported below all come from one sample, sequenced in a study of CD8+CD57+ T cells in acquired aplastic anemia. Using genomic DNA as the template, TCR beta VDJ and CDR3 profiling was carried out. MiXCR was run by TCRdb on the reads, yielding one entry per CDR3 protein. The repertoire holds hundreds of thousands of distinct CDR3 sequences, with just under 70% as singletons. Sequencing was performed on sorted CD4+, CD8+, or CD8+CD57+ T cells (not recorded which) from PBMCs. These receptors were taken from a human donor in good health, serving as a control.

This clonotype was seen repeatedly, ten times or more. The V gene is TRBV20-1, the J gene TRBJ1-2, with 8 bases lining up with TRBD1. Germline CDR1 reads DFQATT; CDR2 reads SNEGSKA (reference sequence). The CDR3 covers 15 residues. After removal of 4 bases from V and 7 bases from J, the junction contained 14 bases not matched to a gene. The CDR3 DNA reads as TGCAGTGCTACTCCTGGACAGGGCGATTTGGCTGGCTACACCTTC. It is translated as CSATPGQGDLAGYTF.

This sequence joins TRBV20-1 and TRBJ2-1; D may be TRBD1 (6 bases). V shed 3 bases and J shed 6 bases, with 15 bases lying between them. This CDR3 is 14 amino acids long. Germline CDR1 and CDR2: DFQATT and SNEGSKA (reference sequence). CDR3 region: CSARSGVGGNEQFF. DNA for the CDR3: TGCAGTGCTAGGTCAGGGGTTGGAGGCAATGAGCAGTTCTTC.

The rearrangement links TRBV10-3 to TRBJ1-3; a weak D match, TRBD1 (5 bases). Germline CDR1 and CDR2: ENHRY and SYGVKD. There are 19 residues in the CDR3. Between the trimmed V and J ends, which lost 7 bases and 5 bases, there was a span of 30 bases. CDR3 in DNA: TGTGCCATCAAGACTGGGGCAACTGGAGGGATCGAGCGGCGAAACACCATATATTTT. Translated: CAIKTGATGGIERRNTIYF.

This chain uses TRBV10-3 with TRBJ1-2, with D uncertain. Germline-derived CDR1 and CDR2 are ENHRY and SYGVKD. Trimming left V 6 bases short and J 7 bases short, with 6 bases between. The CDR3 totals 10 residues. The CDR3 DNA reads as TGTGCCATCAGGGACGGTGGCTACACCTTC. Translated, it gives CAIRDGGYTF.

The chain uses TRBV11-2 and TRBJ2-5, with a possible D match to TRBD2 (7 bases). This CDR3 spans 15 amino acids. Germline CDR1 and CDR2: SGHAT and FQNNGV. Between the trimmed V and J ends, which lost 9 bases and 5 bases, there was a span of 22 bases. CDR3 DNA sequence: TGTGCCAGTAGTATTAATCTAGGGGGGGCTGAGACCCAGTACTTC. This gives the protein CASSINLGGAETQYF.

There are many counts of this clonotype. CDR3 sequence (DNA): TGCAGTGCTAGTCCAGGGGCCCTCTCTGGAAACACCATATATTTT. Translating it yields CSASPGALSGNTIYF. V is TRBV20-1 and J is TRBJ1-3, with a weak D call TRBD1 (6 bases). V lost 3 bases, J lost 0 bases, and 12 bases lay in between. CDR3 size: 15 residues. Germline CDR1 reads DFQATT; CDR2 reads SNEGSKA (reference sequence).

The chain recombines TRBV7-3 with TRBJ2-1; 8 nucleotides align to TRBD1. CDR1 and CDR2 from the germline V gene are SGHTA and FQGTGA. The J segment lost 16 bases and the V segment lost 0 bases, leaving 14 bases of the junction unmatched. CDR3 length: 15 residues. The CDR3: CASSLTRTGSILRFF. As DNA, the CDR3 is TGTGCCAGCAGCTTAACACGGACAGGGTCGATCCTACGATTCTTC.

This clonotype was seen a handful of times. A much larger clone lies a single base off, so this may be a read error. The chain couples TRBV7-2 to TRBJ2-3; D gene ambiguous. The germline CDR1 and CDR2 sequences are SGHTA and FQGNSA. Trimming took 3 bases from V and 4 from J, leaving 8 bases between them. This CDR3 spans 13 amino acids. CDR3 in amino acids: CASSLGSADTQYF. CDR3 sequence (DNA): TGTGCCAGCAGCTTGGGATCAGCAGATACGCAGTATTTT.

This rearrangement joins TRBV7-9 to TRBJ1-2, with 10 bases lining up with TRBD1. The CDR3 runs to 16 residues. The germline V gene has CDR1 SEHNR and CDR2 FQNEAQ (reference sequence). V shed 3 bases and J 2 bases; nucleotides not matched to a gene: 6. Written as DNA, the CDR3 is TGTGCCAGCAGCTTCGAACCGGGACAGGGGAACTATGGCTACACCTTC. Protein: CASSFEPGQGNYGYTF.

The gene calls are TRBV29-1 and TRBJ1-2; D gene ambiguous. Trimming removed 6 bases at V and 2 bases at J, with 16 bases between. The V gene's germline CDR1 is SQVTM and CDR2 ANQGSEA. The CDR3 is 14 residues long. The CDR3 is CSVALGEGNYGYTF. The CDR3 DNA reads TGCAGCGTCGCCCTCGGGGAAGGAAACTATGGCTACACCTTC.

To note about this clonotype: This CDR3 fails to terminate in the conserved phenylalanine or tryptophan, so it likely reflects a read error. The DNA is omitted, as the CDR3 cannot be located on it reliably, and the CDR3 follows TCRdb's listing. The chain combines TRBV19 with TRBJ1-6; the DNA was not compared with TRBD1, the D call given in the table. CDR1 and CDR2 (germline): LNHDA, SQIVND (reference sequence). Including both end residues, the CDR3 is 15 amino acids long. CDR3 protein: CASSSGGGSPLHFGN.

To note about this clonotype: No conserved phenylalanine or tryptophan ends this CDR3, so it is likely a read error. No DNA is shown, since the ends of the CDR3 on it are uncertain; the CDR3 is the one TCRdb lists. This chain connects TRBV7-9 to TRBJ1-6; TRBD1 is the table's D call and was not checked against the DNA. Germline V CDR1 and CDR2: SEHNR, FQNEAQ (reference sequence). The CDR3 is 13 residues long, ends included. The CDR3 region is CASSVVGRGKITM.

J is TRBJ1-2 and V is TRBV2; weak D call: TRBD1 (5 bases). V shed 6 bases and J shed 4 bases, with 12 bases lying between them. Germline V lookup: CDR1 SNHLY, CDR2 FYNNEI. The CDR3 loop spans 13 amino acids. CDR3: CASRGDAGYGYTF. The CDR3 DNA sequence: TGTGCCAGCAGGGGGGACGCAGGCTATGGCTACACCTTC.

This clonotype was found a few times. The genes are TRBV20-1 and TRBJ1-2, with D unclear. There are 12 residues in the CDR3. V gave up 3 bases and J gave up 5 bases, with 10 bases separating them. CDR1 is DFQATT, CDR2 SNEGSKA, per germline (reference sequence). The CDR3 coding sequence is TGCAGTGCTAGTGGGGAATGGTATGGCTACACCTTC. Protein sequence: CSASGEWYGYTF.

The CDR3 DNA follows: TGTGCCTCCGGGGAAGCTGGGGCCAACGTCCTGACTTTC. It codes for CASGEAGANVLTF. The genes are TRBV10-3 and TRBJ2-6; a weak D match, TRBD2 (5 bases). The CDR3 loop spans 13 amino acids. In germline, CDR1 is ENHRY, CDR2 SYGVKD. V was shortened by 11 bases and J by 2 bases, with 10 bases between the two germline ends.

This clonotype was picked up many times. The rearrangement joins TRBV5-1 to TRBJ2-7; 9 nucleotides align to TRBD1. This CDR3 region has 13 residues. CDR1 is SGHRS, CDR2 YFSETQ, per germline. V trimming: 6 bases; J trimming: 6 bases; junction bases outside the gene matches: 7. CDR3 in amino acids: CASNRDRAREQYF. DNA of the CDR3: TGCGCCAGCAATCGGGACAGGGCCCGCGAGCAGTACTTC. The entire variable domain, with the rest obtained from reference TRBV5-1 and TRBJ2-7, is as follows: KAGVTQTPRYLIKTRGQQVTLSCSPISGHRSVSWYQQTPGQGLQFLFEYFSETQRNKGNFPGRFSGRQFSNSRSEMNVSTLELGDSALYLCASNRDRAREQYFGPGTRLTVT.

The chain joins TRBV7-9 to TRBJ2-5; TRBD1 matches 7 bases. The ends lost 5 bases at V and 1 base at J; junction bases unmatched: 10. Germline CDR1 SEHNR, CDR2 FQNEAQ (reference sequence). This CDR3 has 16 residues. CDR3 in DNA: TGTGCCAGCAGCCCCCGACAGGGTAGGGGCCAAGAGACCCAGTACTTC. Protein: CASSPRQGRGQETQYF.

Worth noting for this clonotype: At one of its ends the junction is not consistent with the germline gene, which may arise from a read error. The rearrangement uses TRBV6-9 and TRBJ1-5, with D unclear. CDR3 length equals 15 residues. Germline loops: CDR1 MNHGY, CDR2 SVAAGI. CDR3: CASNTTHPSNQPQHF. Written as DNA, the CDR3 is TGCGCCAGCAATACAACCCATCCTAGCAATCAGCCCCAGCATTTT.

This clonotype was observed once. Germline is not matched at one junction end, which may reflect a read error. The V call is TRBV7-9, the J call TRBJ1-3; D is possibly TRBD1 (5 bases). In germline, CDR1 is SEHNR, CDR2 FQNEAQ (reference sequence). The CDR3 contains 16 residues. The CDR3 nucleotides read TGTGCCACCACGGGGACGAGACGCAGCACTGGAGACACGATATATTTT. Protein product: CATTGTRRSTGDTIYF.

J is TRBJ2-4 and V is TRBV20-1; TRBD2 matches at 9 bases. Germline V gene data show CDR1 as DFQATT and CDR2 as SNEGSKA (reference sequence). The ends lost 3 bases at V and 1 base at J; junction bases unmatched: 7. The CDR3 consists of 16 residues. The CDR3 here is CSARGSGGTAKNIQYF. CDR3 in DNA: TGCAGTGCTAGGGGGAGCGGGGGGACGGCCAAAAACATTCAGTACTTC.

The rearrangement joins TRBV7-8 to TRBJ2-7; D is possibly TRBD1 (6 bases). The CDR3 contains 15 residues. From germline, CDR1 is SGHVS and CDR2 FQNEAQ. Trimming removed 3 bases from V and 13 bases from J, with 25 bases in between. The CDR3: CASSLTGDPVLQPYF. The CDR3 DNA reads TGTGCCAGCAGCTTGACAGGAGACCCAGTACTTCAGCCCTACTTC.

As regards this clonotype: The junction differs from germline at one of its ends, possibly a read error. CDR3 nucleotide sequence: TGTGCCAGCAGCGTAGCCCGGGGGTATAATGTCCCCCTCCACTTT. Protein sequence: CASSVARGYNVPLHF. The chain joins TRBV7-2 to TRBJ1-6, with TRBD1 as a possible D gene (5 bases). The CDR3 sequence is 15 residues long. The germline V gene encodes CDR1 SGHTA and CDR2 FQGNSA.

The gene calls are TRBV9 and TRBJ1-1; possible D gene TRBD1, 5 bases. CDR3 length: 14 residues. Germline CDR1 SGDLS, CDR2 YYNGEE. Trimming removed 4 bases from V and 5 bases from J, with 15 bases in between. CDR3 DNA sequence: TGTGCCAGCAGCTCCTCCGACGGGGGGACTGAAGCTTTCTTT. Translation gives CASSSSDGGTEAFF. The full variable domain, its missing parts supplied by reference TRBV9 and TRBJ1-1, is DSGVTQTPKHLITATGQRVTLRCSPRSGDLSVYWYQQSLDQGLQFLIQYYNGEERAKGNILERFSAQQFPDLHSELNLSSLELGDSALYFCASSSSDGGTEAFFGQGTRLTVV.

This clonotype was observed at least ten times. The V and J genes are TRBV30 and TRBJ2-5; maybe TRBD1 (6 bases). V was trimmed by 3 bases and J by 5 bases, leaving 13 bases between them. Germline V CDR1 and CDR2: GTSNPN, SVGIG (reference sequence). This CDR3 contains 13 residues. Here the CDR3 DNA reads TGTGCCTGGAGCCGGAGGCAGGGGGAGACCCAGTACTTC. Translating gives CAWSRRQGETQYF.

This clonotype was counted many times. V and J are TRBV2 and TRBJ1-5, with D unclear. Deletions cut 3 bases from V and 1 base from J, with 10 bases between. This CDR3 contains 15 residues. Germline V gives CDR1 SNHLY, CDR2 FYNNEI. CDR3 amino acids: CASSELGRSNQPQHF. The CDR3 DNA sequence: TGTGCCAGCAGTGAGTTGGGTCGGAGCAATCAGCCCCAGCATTTT.

This chain uses TRBV9 with TRBJ1-2; D perhaps matches TRBD1 (5 bases). Looked up from germline, CDR1 is SGDLS and CDR2 is YYNGEE. The ends were cut back, 0 bases at V and 10 bases at J, with 19 bases in the middle. This CDR3 is 15 amino acids long. CDR3 sequence reads: CASSVGTTREQFYTF. CDR3 bases: TGTGCCAGCAGCGTAGGGACAACCCGGGAGCAGTTCTACACCTTC.

The CDR3 loop reads CASSQIDGGETQYF. CDR3 nucleotides: TGTGCCAGCAGCCAAATTGATGGAGGAGAGACCCAGTACTTC. The chain has TRBV14 and TRBJ2-7; D is perhaps TRBD2 (5 bases). The DNA matches TRBJ2-5 better at its end, which makes the J call doubtful. The CDR3 loop spans 14 amino acids. Germline assignment: CDR1 SGHDN and CDR2 FVKESK.

This chain uses TRBV24-1 with TRBJ2-1, with D unclear. V was cut by 7 bases and J by 9 bases, with 9 bases left in between. CDR3 length equals 11 residues. Germline assignment: CDR1 KGHDR and CDR2 SFDVKD. The CDR3 DNA follows: TGTGCCACCAGGAGCGATGGTGAGCAGTTCTTC. Protein: CATRSDGEQFF.

As to this clonotype: A read error may account for a junction end that differs from germline. The rearrangement links TRBV7-6 to TRBJ1-2; D is unresolved. The CDR3 has 14 amino acids. Germline CDR1 reads SGHVS; CDR2 reads FNYEAQ. The CDR3: CASSLGSLASYEQF. CDR3 sequence (DNA): TGTGCCAGCAGCTTAGGCAGCCTTGCATCCTACGAGCAGTTC.

This clonotype was found many times. The J gene is TRBJ2-2, the V gene TRBV4-3; D not certain. This CDR3 region has 15 residues. Deletions cut 1 base from V and 4 bases from J, with 10 bases between. The germline CDR1 and CDR2 sequences are LGHNA and YSLEER. The CDR3 region is CASSQVRPSTGELFF. The CDR3 DNA reads TGCGCCAGCAGCCAAGTCAGGCCTAGCACCGGGGAGCTGTTTTTT.